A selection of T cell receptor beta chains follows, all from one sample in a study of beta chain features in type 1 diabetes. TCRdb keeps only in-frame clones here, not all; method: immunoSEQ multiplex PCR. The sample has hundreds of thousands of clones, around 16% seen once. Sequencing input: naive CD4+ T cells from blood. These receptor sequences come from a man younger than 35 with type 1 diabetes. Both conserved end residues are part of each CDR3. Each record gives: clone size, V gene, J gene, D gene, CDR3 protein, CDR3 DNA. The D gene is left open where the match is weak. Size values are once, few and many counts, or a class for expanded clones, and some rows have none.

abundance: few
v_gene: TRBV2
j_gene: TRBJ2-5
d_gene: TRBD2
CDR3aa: CASSSGVETQYF
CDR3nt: TGTGCCAGCAGTAGCGGGGTAGAGACCCAGTACTTC

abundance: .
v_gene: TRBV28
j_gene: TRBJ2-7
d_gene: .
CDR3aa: CASSTGLFYEQYF
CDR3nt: TGTGCCAGCAGTACAGGTCTTTTCTACGAGCAGTACTTC

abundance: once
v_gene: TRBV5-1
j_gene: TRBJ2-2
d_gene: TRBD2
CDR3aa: CASSLGAGTNTGELFF
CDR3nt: TGCGCCAGCAGCTTGGGAGCGGGGACGAACACCGGGGAGCTGTTTTTT

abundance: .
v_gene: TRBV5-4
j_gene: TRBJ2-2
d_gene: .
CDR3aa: CASSLSGLLTGELFF
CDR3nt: TGTGCCAGCAGCCTGTCGGGACTCCTCACCGGGGAGCTGTTTTTT

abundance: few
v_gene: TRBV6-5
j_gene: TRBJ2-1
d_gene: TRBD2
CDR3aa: CASSYWTSGVEQFF
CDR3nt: TGTGCCAGCAGTTACTGGACTAGCGGAGTTGAGCAGTTCTTC

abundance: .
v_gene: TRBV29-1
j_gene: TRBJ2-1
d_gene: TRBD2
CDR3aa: CSVGTSGNNEQFF
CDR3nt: TGCAGCGTTGGGACTAGCGGGAACAATGAGCAGTTCTTC

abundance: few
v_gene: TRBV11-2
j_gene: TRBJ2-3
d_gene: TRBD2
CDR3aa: CASTLLAGNTDTQYF
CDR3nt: TGTGCCAGCACCTTACTAGCGGGAAACACAGATACGCAGTATTTT

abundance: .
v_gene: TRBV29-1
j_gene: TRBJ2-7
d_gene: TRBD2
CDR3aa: CSVDLAGGPSEQYF
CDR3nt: TGCAGCGTAGATCTAGCGGGGGGGCCTTCCGAGCAGTACTTC

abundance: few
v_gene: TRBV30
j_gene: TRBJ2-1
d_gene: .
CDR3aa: CAWSARSFYNEQFF
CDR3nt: TGTGCCTGGAGTGCGCGGAGCTTCTACAATGAGCAGTTCTTC

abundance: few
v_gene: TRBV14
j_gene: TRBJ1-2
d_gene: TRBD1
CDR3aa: CASSQGTGEGYTF
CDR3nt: TGTGCCAGCAGCCAAGGTACAGGGGAAGGCTACACCTTC

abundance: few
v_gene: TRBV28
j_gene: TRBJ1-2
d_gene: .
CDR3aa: CASSRQANYGYTF
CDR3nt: TGTGCCAGCAGCAGACAGGCTAACTATGGCTACACCTTC

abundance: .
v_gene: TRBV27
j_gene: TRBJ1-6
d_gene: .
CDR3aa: CASSLLRADSPLHF
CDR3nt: TGTGCCAGCAGTTTACTCAGGGCGGATTCACCCCTCCACTTT

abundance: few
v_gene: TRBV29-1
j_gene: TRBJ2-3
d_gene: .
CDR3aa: CSVGGGRSTDTQYF
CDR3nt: TGCAGCGTTGGGGGGGGGCGCAGCACAGATACGCAGTATTTT

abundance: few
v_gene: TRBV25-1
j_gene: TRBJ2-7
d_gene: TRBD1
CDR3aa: CASSGTGGTEQYF
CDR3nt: TGTGCCAGCTCCGGGACAGGGGGCACCGAGCAGTACTTC

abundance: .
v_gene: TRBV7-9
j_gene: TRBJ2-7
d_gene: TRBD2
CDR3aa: CAGSSGSNSYEQYF
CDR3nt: TGTGCCGGGTCTAGCGGGAGTAACTCCTACGAGCAGTACTTC

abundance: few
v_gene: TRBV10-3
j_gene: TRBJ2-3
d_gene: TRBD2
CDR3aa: CAISGASGGAADTQYF
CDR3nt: TGTGCCATCAGTGGCGCTAGCGGGGGGGCTGCAGATACGCAGTATTTT

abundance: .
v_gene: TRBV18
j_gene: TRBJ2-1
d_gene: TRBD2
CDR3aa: CASSPPGLAGGHEQFF
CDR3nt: TGTGCCAGCTCACCACCGGGACTAGCGGGAGGTCATGAGCAGTTCTTC

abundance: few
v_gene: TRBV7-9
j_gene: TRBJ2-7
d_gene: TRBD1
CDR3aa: CASSLGGTGGEQYF
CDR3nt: TGTGCCAGCAGCTTAGGTGGGACAGGGGGGGAGCAGTACTTC

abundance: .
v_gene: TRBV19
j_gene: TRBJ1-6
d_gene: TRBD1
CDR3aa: CASSLGQGQSPLHF
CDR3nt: TGTGCCAGTAGCCTCGGACAGGGGCAATCACCCCTCCACTTT

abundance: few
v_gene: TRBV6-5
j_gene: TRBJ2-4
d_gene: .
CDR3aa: CASSLLASVAKNIQYF
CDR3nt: TGTGCCAGCAGTTTACTAGCATCCGTAGCCAAAAACATTCAGTACTTC

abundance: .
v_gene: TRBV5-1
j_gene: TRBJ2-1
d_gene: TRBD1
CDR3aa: CASGDRNNEQFF
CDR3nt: TGCGCCAGCGGGGACAGGAACAATGAGCAGTTCTTC

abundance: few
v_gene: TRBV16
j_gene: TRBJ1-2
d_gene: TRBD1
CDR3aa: CASSQRGQGADRNYGYTF
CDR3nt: TGTGCCAGCAGCCAAAGGGGACAGGGGGCGGATCGGAACTATGGCTACACCTTC

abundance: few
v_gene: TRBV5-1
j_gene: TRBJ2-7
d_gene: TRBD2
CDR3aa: CASSLGTSGDEQYF
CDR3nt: TGCGCCAGCAGCTTAGGGACTAGCGGGGACGAGCAGTACTTC

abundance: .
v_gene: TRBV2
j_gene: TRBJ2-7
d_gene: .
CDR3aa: CATSTTGEQYF
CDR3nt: TGTGCCACCTCAACGACGGGAGAGCAGTACTTC

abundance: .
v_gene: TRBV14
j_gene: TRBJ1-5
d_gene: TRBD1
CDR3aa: CASSRTGGGNQPQHF
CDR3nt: TGTGCCAGCAGCCGGACAGGGGGCGGCAATCAGCCCCAGCATTTT

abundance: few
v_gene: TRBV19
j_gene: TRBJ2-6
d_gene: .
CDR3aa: CASSLNSGANVLTF
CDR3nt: TGTGCCAGTAGTCTTAACTCTGGGGCCAACGTCCTGACTTTC

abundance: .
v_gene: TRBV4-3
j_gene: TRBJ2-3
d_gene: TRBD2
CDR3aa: CASSQVSSGTSSF
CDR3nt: TGCGCCAGCAGCCAAGTCTCTTCGGGGACTAGCTCTTTT

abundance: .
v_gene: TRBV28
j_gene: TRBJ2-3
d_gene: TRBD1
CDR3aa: CASSSRQGWGTDTQYF
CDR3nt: TGTGCCAGCAGTTCCCGACAGGGTTGGGGCACAGATACGCAGTATTTT

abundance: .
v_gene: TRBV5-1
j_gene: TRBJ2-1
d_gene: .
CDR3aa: CASSRISGGIYNEQFF
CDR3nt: TGCGCCAGCAGCCGAATAAGCGGAGGGATCTACAATGAGCAGTTCTTC

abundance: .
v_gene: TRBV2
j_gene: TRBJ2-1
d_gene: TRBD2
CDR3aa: CASSERGDYNEQFF
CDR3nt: TGTGCCAGCAGTGAGCGGGGGGACTACAATGAGCAGTTCTTC

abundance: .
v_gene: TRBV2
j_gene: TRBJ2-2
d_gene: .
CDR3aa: CATRDTAPTTGELFF
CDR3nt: TGTGCCACCCGGGACACCGCTCCCACCACCGGGGAGCTGTTTTTT

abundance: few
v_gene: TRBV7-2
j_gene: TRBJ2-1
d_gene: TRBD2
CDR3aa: CASSLGTSGEGEQFF
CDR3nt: TGTGCCAGCAGCCTCGGGACTAGCGGGGAGGGTGAGCAGTTCTTC

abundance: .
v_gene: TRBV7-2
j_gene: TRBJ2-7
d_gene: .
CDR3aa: CASSLGRVKYEQYF
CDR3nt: TGTGCCAGCAGCTTAGGCAGGGTAAAATACGAGCAGTACTTC

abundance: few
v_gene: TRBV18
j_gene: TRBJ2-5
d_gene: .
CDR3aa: CASSPSLGETQYF
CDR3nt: TGTGCCAGCTCACCAAGCCTTGGAGAGACCCAGTACTTC

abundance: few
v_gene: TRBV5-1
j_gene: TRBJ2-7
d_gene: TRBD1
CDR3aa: CASSLAGQGSYEQYF
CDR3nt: TGCGCCAGCAGCTTGGCCGGACAGGGCTCCTACGAGCAGTACTTC

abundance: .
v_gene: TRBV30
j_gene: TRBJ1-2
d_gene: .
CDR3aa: CAWSVARGGYTF
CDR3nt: TGTGCCTGGAGTGTGGCCAGGGGTGGCTACACCTTC

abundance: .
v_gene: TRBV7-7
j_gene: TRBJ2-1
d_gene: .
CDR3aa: CASSLEIGNEQFF
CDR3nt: TGTGCCAGCAGCTTAGAAATCGGCAATGAGCAGTTCTTC

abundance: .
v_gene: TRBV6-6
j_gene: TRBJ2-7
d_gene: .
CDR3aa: CASSLQGRLEQYF
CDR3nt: TGTGCCAGCAGTTTACAGGGTCGGCTCGAGCAGTACTTC

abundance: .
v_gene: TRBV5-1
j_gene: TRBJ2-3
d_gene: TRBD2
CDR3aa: CASTRTSDPPTDTQYF
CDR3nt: TGCGCCAGCACCAGAACTAGCGACCCCCCCACAGATACGCAGTATTTT

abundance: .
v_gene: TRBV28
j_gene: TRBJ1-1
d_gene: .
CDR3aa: CASTLRGEAFF
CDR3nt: TGTGCCAGCACCCTAAGGGGTGAAGCTTTCTTT

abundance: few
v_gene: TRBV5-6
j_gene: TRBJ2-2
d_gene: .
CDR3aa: CASSLDRAGELFF
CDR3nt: TGTGCCAGCAGCTTGGATCGAGCCGGGGAGCTGTTTTTT

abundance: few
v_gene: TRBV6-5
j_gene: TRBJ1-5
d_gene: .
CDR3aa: CASSYGPYQPQHF
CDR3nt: TGTGCCAGCAGTTACGGGCCATATCAGCCCCAGCATTTT

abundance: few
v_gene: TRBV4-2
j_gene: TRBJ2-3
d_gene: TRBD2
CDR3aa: CASNAGGPGSDTQYF
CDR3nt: TGTGCCAGCAACGCGGGAGGTCCGGGCTCGGATACGCAGTATTTT

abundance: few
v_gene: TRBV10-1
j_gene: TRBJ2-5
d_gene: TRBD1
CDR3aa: CASSPGTAQETQYF
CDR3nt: TGCGCCAGCAGTCCCGGGACAGCCCAAGAGACCCAGTACTTC

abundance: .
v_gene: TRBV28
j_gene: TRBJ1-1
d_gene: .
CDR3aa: CASRLRGRGAFF
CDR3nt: TGTGCCAGCAGGCTCAGGGGAAGGGGAGCTTTCTTT

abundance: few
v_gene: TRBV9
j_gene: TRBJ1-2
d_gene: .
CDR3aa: CASSVETAYGYTF
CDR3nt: TGTGCCAGCAGCGTAGAAACAGCCTATGGCTACACCTTC

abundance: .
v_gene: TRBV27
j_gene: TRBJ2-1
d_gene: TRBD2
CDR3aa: CASSTRTSGYNEQFF
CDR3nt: TGTGCCAGCAGTACCCGGACTAGCGGATACAATGAGCAGTTCTTC

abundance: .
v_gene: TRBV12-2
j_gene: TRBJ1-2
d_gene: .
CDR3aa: CASRPSRDRDRYGYTF
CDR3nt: TGTGCAAGTCGCCCGTCCCGGGACAGGGATAGGTATGGCTACACCTTC

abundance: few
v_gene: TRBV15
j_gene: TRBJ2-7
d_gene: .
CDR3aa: CATSRVGGAFAYEQYF
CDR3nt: TGTGCCACCAGCAGAGTAGGCGGGGCATTCGCCTACGAGCAGTACTTC

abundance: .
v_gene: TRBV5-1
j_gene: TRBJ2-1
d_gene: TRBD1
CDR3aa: CASSRGGADYNEQFF
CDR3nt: TGCGCCAGCAGCCGAGGGGGCGCGGACTACAATGAGCAGTTCTTC